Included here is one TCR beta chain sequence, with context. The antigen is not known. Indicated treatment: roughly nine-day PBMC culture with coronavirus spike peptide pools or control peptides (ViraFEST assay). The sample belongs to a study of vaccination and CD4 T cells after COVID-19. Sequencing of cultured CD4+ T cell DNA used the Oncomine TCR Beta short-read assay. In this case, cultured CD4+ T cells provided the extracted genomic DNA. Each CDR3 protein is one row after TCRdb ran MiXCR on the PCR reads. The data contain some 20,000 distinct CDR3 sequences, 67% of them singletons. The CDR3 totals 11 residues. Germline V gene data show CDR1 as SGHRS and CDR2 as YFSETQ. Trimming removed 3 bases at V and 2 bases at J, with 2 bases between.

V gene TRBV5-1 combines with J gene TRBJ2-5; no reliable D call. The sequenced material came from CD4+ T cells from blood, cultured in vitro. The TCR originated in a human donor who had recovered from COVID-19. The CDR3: CASSWQETQYF. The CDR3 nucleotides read TGCGCCAGCAGCTGGCAAGAGACCCAGTACTTC.